This T cell receptor (beta chain) was recorded in a study of T cells in Graves' hyperthyroidism and ophthalmopathy (dated by TCRdb to about 2019). Regarding the study in general: Peripheral blood was sampled at the time of initial diagnosis, prior to any treatment. To identify TCR V-J signatures that set the groups apart, the researchers used a discovery cohort of about a hundred patients, made up of 40 to 45 with Graves' ophthalmopathy and about 60 with stable Graves' hyperthyroidism. Prospective prediction of ophthalmopathy was tested in an independent validation cohort of 18 to 20 hyperthyroidism patients and 17 patients who later progressed to ophthalmopathy. For training and testing, the 80 to 100 patients in the discovery cohort were randomly divided in a 7:3 ratio. In roughly six Graves' hyperthyroidism patients, the study also compared T-cell repertoires from thyroid tissue with T-cell repertoires from blood. After blood sampling, hyperthyroidism patients were treated with methimazole at a starting dose of 30 mg daily, and ophthalmopathy patients were treated with high-dose intravenous methylprednisolone. The paper reports TCR Vbeta CDR3 sequencing of over 130 peripheral blood samples: 43 ophthalmopathy, about 75 hyperthyroidism and approximately 17 progressor patients. Results and caveats for the whole study, not just this receptor: Most expanded thyroid clonotypes (frequency above 0.001) were also detected in blood, suggesting blood repertoires may reflect thyroid immune responses. A 13 V-J signature model separated ophthalmopathy from stable hyperthyroidism, with 87.88% sensitivity and roughly 81% specificity in cross-validation and 80%/75% in testing. No statistical method was used to set the sample size in advance, and investigators knew the group allocation. In validation, progression to ophthalmopathy was predicted by the model with nearly 71% sensitivity and 72.22% specificity, a median of about 6 months before onset.

Ophthalmopathy patients had moderately to severely active disease, Clinical Activity Score of at least 3, NOSPECS grade of at least 4, and duration under 3 months. Patients with uncontrolled infections, other autoimmune diseases, pregnancy or lactation were excluded. Diagnoses relied on clinical symptoms, serum thyroxine and TRAb, thyroid ultrasound and orbital computed tomography. Ficoll-Paque density gradient centrifugation was used to isolate PBMCs from about 10 ml of fresh peripheral blood. Total RNA was extracted using Trizol reagent, and RNA quality was assessed on an Agilent 2100 Bioanalyzer. The TCR beta CDR3 regions were amplified from RNA transcripts. The first round of RT-PCR for the TCR CDR3 was performed with the HTBI primer set and the Qiagen OneStep RT-PCR kit. The libraries were constructed in a second round of multiplex PCR and then size-selected and purified. Libraries were sequenced paired-end with 100 bp reads on an Illumina HiSeq2000. For the original study's pipeline: SOAPnuke was used to process the raw data, throwing out any read that contained adapters or uncalled bases, had a mean Phred below 15, or lacked an exact constant-primer or identifier match. High-quality paired reads were merged with COPE v1.2.5, and unique nucleotide sequences were defined as clonotypes. MiTCR v1.1 was used to align the clonotypes against IMGT TRBV, TRBD and TRBJ reference segments. Only V-J combinations with frequency above 0.0001, covering 99% to 99.2% of repertoires, were analysed. The TCS score was defined as F50 (clonal expansion) divided by E x V (chaos), with BLOSUM62-based TCRdist calculated between CDR3 peptides within each V-J. Welch's t-statistics and random forest reduced fewer than 550 V-J features to 13, which were used in a naive Bayes classifier (R e1071). The public reads were quality trimmed at Q25 with fastp and then assembled into clones with MiXCR by TCRdb, keeping productive beta chains. Entries are consolidated by CDR3 protein sequence, retaining the most common genes and DNA. TCRdb, not the original authors, processed these V and J calls. In all, the sample holds some 580,000 distinct CDR3 sequences, and around 16% of those were seen once. The ten largest clones add up to 2.5% to 4% of the sample.

This clonotype was counted at least ten times. What this receptor recognizes is not known. No clone much larger than this one lies a single base away; base qualities are absent. CDR1 and CDR2, looked up from the germline V gene, are ENHRY and SYGVKD. Including cysteine and phenylalanine, the CDR3 has 17 amino acids. Only CDR3 DNA remains: 51 bases, in frame from the first base. The V and J ends are trimmed by 0 bases and 2 bases, leaving 17 bases between them. Source material: blood. The sequence came from a woman aged 40 to 49 with Graves' ophthalmopathy. This sequence uses TRBV10-3 and TRBJ2-7, and possibly TRBD1, on 6 matching bases. The CDR3 reads as follows: CAISESLVGDTPYEQYF. The bases are TGTGCCATCAGTGAGTCTTTAGTAGGGGACACACCCTACGAGCAGTACTTC.